This entry is about one TCR beta chain. Amplified regions were TCR beta CDR3 sequences from RNA transcripts. The TCR CDR3 was amplified in a first-round RT-PCR using the HTBI primer set. Using its own MiXCR run on the multiplex PCR reads, TCRdb lists one record per CDR3 protein. The data show nearly 750,000 distinct CDR3 sequences, with 35% seen just once and around 31% held by the top ten. A lack of ophthalmopathy progression within 18 months defined stable Graves' hyperthyroidism. This entry is derived from a study of T cells in Graves' hyperthyroidism and ophthalmopathy. This sequence was found in a woman aged 40 to 50 with Graves' hyperthyroidism. Sequencing was done on a sample of blood.

CDR3 amino acids: CASSNYIGVTSTDTQYF. In DNA, the CDR3 is TGTGCCAGCAGCAACTATATAGGGGTGACGAGCACAGATACGCAGTATTTT. This chain uses TRBV7-9 with TRBJ2-3; D perhaps matches TRBD1 (5 bases). This CDR3 is 17 amino acids long. The V and J ends lost 5 bases and 0 bases respectively, with 18 bases between them. The V gene's germline CDR1 is SEHNR and CDR2 FQNEAQ (reference sequence).